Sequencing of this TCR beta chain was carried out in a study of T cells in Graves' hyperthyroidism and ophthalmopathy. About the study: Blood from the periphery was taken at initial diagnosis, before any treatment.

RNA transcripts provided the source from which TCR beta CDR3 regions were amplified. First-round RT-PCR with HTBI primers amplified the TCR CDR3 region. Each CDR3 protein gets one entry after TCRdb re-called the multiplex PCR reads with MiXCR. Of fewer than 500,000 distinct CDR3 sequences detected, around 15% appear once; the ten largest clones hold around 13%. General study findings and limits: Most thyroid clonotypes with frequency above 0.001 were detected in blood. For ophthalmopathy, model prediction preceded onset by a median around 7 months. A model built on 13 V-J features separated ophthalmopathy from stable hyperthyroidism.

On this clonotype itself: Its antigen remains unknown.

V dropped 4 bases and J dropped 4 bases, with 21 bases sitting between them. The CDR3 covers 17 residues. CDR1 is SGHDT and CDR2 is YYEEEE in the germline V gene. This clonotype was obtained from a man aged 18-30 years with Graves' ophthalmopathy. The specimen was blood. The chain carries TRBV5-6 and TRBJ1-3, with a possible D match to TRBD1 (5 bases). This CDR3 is CASSHGPVGTGGNTIYF. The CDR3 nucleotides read TGTGCCAGCAGCCACGGACCGGTGGGGACGGGCGGAAACACCATATATTTT.